The next 2 T cell receptor beta chains were all read from a single sample in a study of blood T cell repertoires in COVID-19 (TCRdb year 2020). Libraries were made using the immunoSEQ multiplex PCR assay. Held by TCRdb, this immuneACCESS table contains in-frame sequences only and omits some clones. Under half of the omission traces to an unresolved V gene where checked; the cause of the rest is unknown. Within this sample are some 190,000 clones, with 70% to 90% of them counted one time only. The ten most abundant clones make up roughly 3.5% of the sample. The sequencing sample was made of peripheral blood. These receptors were obtained from a man in his 60s with acute or convalescent COVID-19.

The chain carries TRBV11-1 and TRBJ2-5, with TRBD1 as a possible D gene (5 bases). Germline V gene lookup returns CDR1 SGHAT and CDR2 FQDESV (reference sequence). Trimming stripped 6 bases from V and 2 bases from J, with 16 bases between. The CDR3 runs 15 residues. In nucleotides, the CDR3 is TGTGCCAGCAGTCAGCAGGGATTCGGGCAAGAGACCCAGTACTTC. Encoded protein: CASSQQGFGQETQYF.

This chain links TRBV6-1 with TRBJ1-2; the match to TRBD1 covers 7 bases. Trimming cost V 0 bases and J 4 bases; bases outside gene matches: 2. Per the germline V gene, CDR1 is MNHNS and CDR2 is SASEGT. The CDR3 totals 14 residues. CDR3 region: CASSEADRVYGYTF. CDR3 DNA: TGTGCCAGCAGTGAAGCCGACAGGGTCTATGGCTACACCTTC.